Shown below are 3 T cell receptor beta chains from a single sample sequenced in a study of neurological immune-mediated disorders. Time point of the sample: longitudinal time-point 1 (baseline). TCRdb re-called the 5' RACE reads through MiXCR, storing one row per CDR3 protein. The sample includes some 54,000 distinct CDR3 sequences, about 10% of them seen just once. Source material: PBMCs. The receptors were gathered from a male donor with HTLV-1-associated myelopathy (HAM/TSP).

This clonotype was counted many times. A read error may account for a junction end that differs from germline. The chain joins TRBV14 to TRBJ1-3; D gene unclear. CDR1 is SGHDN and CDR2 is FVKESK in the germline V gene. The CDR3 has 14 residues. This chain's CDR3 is CASSQGSPGNTIYF. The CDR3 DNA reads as TGTGCCAGCAGCCAAGGGAGCCCTGGGAACACCATATATTTT.

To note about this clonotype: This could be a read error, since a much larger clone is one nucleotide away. The chain's CDR3 is CAISEPSWGAHEQFF. DNA for the CDR3: TGTGCCATCAGTGAGCCTAGCTGGGGGGCCCATGAGCAGTTCTTC. The chain recombines TRBV10-3 with TRBJ2-1; D assignment may be TRBD1 or TRBD2 (6 bases each). The CDR3 has 15 residues. Trimming stripped 2 bases from V and 8 bases from J, with 16 bases between. Germline CDR1 ENHRY, CDR2 SYGVKD.

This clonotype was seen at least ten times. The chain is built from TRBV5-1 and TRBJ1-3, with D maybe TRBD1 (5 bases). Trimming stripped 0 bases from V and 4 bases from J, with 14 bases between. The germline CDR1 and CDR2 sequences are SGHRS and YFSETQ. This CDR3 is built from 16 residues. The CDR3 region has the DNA TGCGCCAGCAGCTTGGGGGGCGCTGTACCCGGAAACACCATATATTTT. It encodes CASSLGGAVPGNTIYF.